Described below is a single T cell receptor (beta chain) sequence and its context. Its matching antigen is unknown. This record comes from a study of T cell responses to AZD1222 COVID-19 vaccine. At the level of the study: Second-dose intervals of approximately 4 or approximately 12 weeks were pooled. Study findings and constraints: Targets within unmutated variant regions were reportedly found for nearly half of spike-specific TCRs. Baseline seropositivity characterized only 5 to 7 AZD1222 recipients.

Data came from immunoSEQ multiplex PCR; TCRdb stores just in-frame clones and leaves some out. The sample lists about 99,000 clones, 91% occurring once. The germline gives CDR1 MRHNA, CDR2 SNTAGT. The V segment lost 4 bases and the J segment 2 bases; nucleotides outside the gene matches: 3. This CDR3 comprises 15 residues. The rearrangement joins TRBV6-4 to TRBJ2-2; TRBD1 agrees at 8 bases. This clonotype originated in an adult in good health. Here the sequenced sample was peripheral blood, taken on day 0 of AZD1222 vaccination. CDR3 in amino acids: CASSAQGVNTGELFF. For the CDR3, the DNA is TGTGCCAGCAGTGCACAGGGGGTAAACACCGGGGAGCTGTTTTTT.